Listed here are 9 T cell receptor beta chains from one sample, sequenced in a study of Graves' ophthalmopathy and Graves' hyperthyroidism. The sequenced template was RNA, covering the TCR beta CDR3 region. Amplification began with first-round RT-PCR using HTBI primers, then second-round multiplex PCR was performed. TCRdb re-called the multiplex PCR reads through MiXCR, storing one row per CDR3 protein. The repertoire consists of about 220,000 distinct CDR3 sequences, with about 22% occurring once and the leading ten covering around 40%. The sample consisted of peripheral blood. The receptors stem from a woman aged 45-65 years with Graves' ophthalmopathy.

This clonotype was seen a handful of times. The V call is TRBV3-1, the J call TRBJ2-7, with 11 bases lining up with TRBD2. V dropped 3 bases and J dropped 1; count of bases not matched to a gene: 2. The germline gives CDR1 LGHDT, CDR2 YNNKEL (reference sequence). CDR3 size: 15 residues. The CDR3 DNA sequence: TGTGCCAGCAGCCAGACTAGCGGGAAGTCCTACGAGCAGTACTTC. Translating it yields CASSQTSGKSYEQYF.

Ten or more counts support this clonotype. V and J are TRBV5-1 and TRBJ2-5, with TRBD2 matching over 13 bases. The CDR3 totals 22 residues. Trimming at V came to 4 bases and at J to 5 bases, leaving 26 bases not matched to a gene. Germline CDR1 and CDR2: SGHRS and YFSETQ. The CDR3 coding sequence is TGCGCCAGCAGCCCGAGCTTATCTACCGGACTAGCGGGAGCCCCGGGTTGGGAGACCCAGTACTTC. This translates into CASSPSLSTGLAGAPGWETQYF. Filled out from reference TRBV5-1 and TRBJ2-5, the complete variable domain reads KAGVTQTPRYLIKTRGQQVTLSCSPISGHRSVSWYQQTPGQGLQFLFEYFSETQRNKGNFPGRFSGRQFSNSRSEMNVSTLELGDSALYLCASSPSLSTGLAGAPGWETQYFGPGTRLLVL.

This clonotype was recorded at least ten times. The J gene is TRBJ1-2, the V gene TRBV2, with a weak D call TRBD1 (5 bases). Trimming pared 4 bases from V and 3 bases from J, leaving 12 bases between. The germline V gene has CDR1 SNHLY and CDR2 FYNNEI. This CDR3 is built from 14 residues. CDR3 loop: CASSAGDSYYGYTF. CDR3 sequence (DNA): TGTGCCAGCAGTGCAGGCGACAGTTACTATGGCTACACCTTC.

This clonotype was recorded many times. The CDR3 region has the DNA TGCGCCAGCAGCCCTGGGACCGTGAATGGCGAGCAGTACTTC. It yields the protein CASSPGTVNGEQYF. The chain has TRBV5-1 and TRBJ2-7; D tentatively reads TRBD1 or TRBD2 (5 bases each). Trimming cost V 4 bases and J 6 bases, with 17 bases left between them. The CDR3 consists of 14 residues. Germline V gene data show CDR1 as SGHRS and CDR2 as YFSETQ.

This clonotype was seen at least ten times. The chain carries TRBV7-3 and TRBJ2-5; possibly TRBD2 for D (7 bases). Germline values: CDR1 SGHTA, CDR2 FQGTGA. The CDR3 length is 15 residues. Trimming removed 5 bases at V and 4 bases at J, with 17 bases between. The CDR3 DNA follows: TGTGCCAGCAGCCGAAAGGGGGGGGTAGGAGAGACCCAGTACTTC. Its protein product is CASSRKGGVGETQYF.

This chain connects TRBV27 to TRBJ2-7, with no clear D. Trimming cost V 3 bases and J 4 bases, with 16 bases left between them. This CDR3 region has 15 residues. Germline CDR1 MNHEY, CDR2 SMNVEV (reference sequence). The DNA of the CDR3 is TGTGCCAGCAGTTTTGACGGCGGATTTGGGTACGAGCAGTACTTC. This sequence encodes CASSFDGGFGYEQYF.

Of note for this clonotype: The CDR3 end shows no conserved phenylalanine or tryptophan, and so a read error is likely. This sequence joins TRBV5-4 and TRBJ1-1; TRBD1 matches at 8 bases. V dropped 1 base and J dropped 2; count of bases not matched to a gene: 1. The germline gives CDR1 SGHNT, CDR2 YYREEE (reference sequence). The CDR3 is made up of 14 amino acids. CDR3 DNA sequence: TGTGCCAGCAGCTTGACAGGGGGAAACACTGAAGCTTTCATT. The encoded protein is CASSLTGGNTEAFI.

V and J are TRBV6-1 and TRBJ2-2, with D unclear. There are 11 residues in the CDR3. Germline V gene sequence: CDR1 MNHNS, CDR2 SASEGT. Trimming shortened V by 8 bases and J by 3 bases, and 4 bases separated the two germline ends. CDR3 in amino acids: CASLDTGELFF. CDR3 sequence (DNA): TGTGCCAGCCTAGACACCGGGGAGCTGTTTTTT.

V gene TRBV7-3 combines with J gene TRBJ1-2, with D perhaps matching TRBD1 (6 bases). Trimming shortened V by 5 bases and J by 6 bases, and 19 bases separated the two germline ends. Germline V CDR1 and CDR2: SGHTA, FQGTGA. This CDR3 contains 15 residues. The CDR3 spells CASSPLGETGDGYTF. The CDR3 coding sequence is TGTGCCAGCAGCCCGTTGGGCGAGACAGGCGATGGCTACACCTTC. Complete variable domain (other parts from reference TRBV7-3 and TRBJ1-2): GAGVSQTPSNKVTEKGKYVELRCDPISGHTALYWYRQSLGQGPEFLIYFQGTGAADDSGLPNDRFFAVRPEGSVSTLKIQRTERGDSAVYLCASSPLGETGDGYTFGSGTRLTVV.